This T cell receptor beta chain came from a study of blood T cell repertoires in COVID-19. About the study: Samples representing acute and convalescent COVID-19 were sourced from the United States, Italy and Spain. PBMCs, B-cell-depleted T cells, or T cells were the source of the cDNA or gDNA that made up the material.

Original analysis: It was from reference gene primer amplification that nucleated cell counts were estimated. Using immunoSEQ multiplex PCR, the repertoire was profiled, and TCRdb retains in-frame clones only, with some absent. That table is the source of V, J and clone size, and D and trimming were worked out from the DNA. The table has 280,000 or so clones, 70% to 90% seen once. Sequenced input: PBMCs or T cells enriched from blood (not recorded which). The sequence derives from a young man who had recovered from COVID-19.

The CDR3 sequence: CASSLAPNSNQPQHF. Here the CDR3 DNA reads TGTGCCAGCAGCTTAGCCCCCAATAGCAATCAGCCCCAGCATTTT. The J gene is TRBJ1-5, the V gene TRBV7-2; no firm D call. The V gene lost 0 bases and the J gene lost 0 bases, with 6 bases spanning the gap. This CDR3 contains 15 residues. Germline V gene data show CDR1 as SGHTA and CDR2 as FQGNSA. Supplemented by reference TRBV7-2 and TRBJ1-5, the full variable domain reads GAGVSQSPSNKVTEKGKDVELRCDPISGHTALYWYRQSLGQGLEFLIYFQGNSAPDKSGLPSDRFSAERTGGSVSTLTIQRTQQEDSAVYLCASSLAPNSNQPQHFGDGTRLSIL.